The source of this T cell receptor (beta chain) is a study of cytomegalovirus exposure and HLA in healthy donors. General study results and limits: For most TCR sequences rarity was the rule, although some public TCRs occurred in many donors.

Primers included in the PCR were 60 Vbeta and 13 Jbeta primers. The assay was immunoSEQ multiplex PCR, and TCRdb's table has in-frame clones only and misses some. The sample has some 150,000 clones, 78% seen once. V dropped 6 bases and J dropped 0 bases, with 9 bases sitting between them. The V gene's germline CDR1 is MNHEY and CDR2 SVGAGI. The length of the CDR3 is 14 residues. Remarks on this clone: Its antigen is undetermined.

Nominally healthy donors provided the samples, though records likely missed some immune exposures. This chain connects TRBV6-5 to TRBJ2-1, with a weak D call TRBD2 (6 bases). The TCR comes from a male donor in good health and CMV-seronegative. The sequenced sample consisted of PBMCs. Here the CDR3 reads CASSQAGSYNEQFF. The CDR3 DNA follows: TGTGCCAGCAGCCAAGCGGGCTCCTACAATGAGCAGTTCTTC.